What follows are 8 T cell receptor beta chains derived from one specimen sequenced in a study of human T cells and chemical hapten exposure. MiXCR, run by TCRdb on the RACE reads, gives a single entry per CDR3 protein. The table has tens of thousands of distinct CDR3 sequences, roughly a tenth seen once; the top ten hold roughly 3.7%. Time point defined: patch test 3, about 24 weeks after DPC sensitization. The treatment is: therapeutic diphenylcyclopropenone sensitization with weekly scalp DPC. The sequences come from whole blood, collected in connection with sensitization to the hapten diphenylcyclopropenone (DPC). Receptor source: a woman in her 50s with alopecia areata. Some clones in this sample may be carry-over from other donors' samples.

The chain combines TRBV20-1 with TRBJ2-5, with 10 bases aligning to TRBD2. The V gene end was trimmed by 5 bases and the J gene end by 6 bases; junction bases not matched to a gene: 9. CDR1 and CDR2 from the germline V gene are DFQATT and SNEGSKA (reference sequence). The CDR3 is 14 residues long. The CDR3: CSASPTSGLKTQYF. In DNA form, the CDR3 reads TGCAGTGCTTCCCCGACTAGCGGGTTGAAGACCCAGTACTTC.

This clonotype was detected a few times. V and J are TRBV29-1 and TRBJ1-5; D gene uncertain. Germline lookup yields CDR1 SQVTM and CDR2 ANQGSEA. With 4 bases removed from V and 8 bases from J, the gap between germline ends came to 9 bases. This CDR3 spans 11 amino acids. Here the CDR3 DNA reads TGCAGCGTTGGATCTGGAGAGCCCCAGCATTTT. It yields the protein CSVGSGEPQHF.

This rearrangement joins TRBV20-1 to TRBJ2-2; 11 bases map to TRBD1. From germline, CDR1 is DFQATT and CDR2 SNEGSKA (reference sequence). After removal of 6 bases from V and 6 bases from J, the junction contained 3 bases not matched to a gene. CDR3 length: 13 residues. CDR3 sequence: CSAPGQGAGELFF. The DNA for the CDR3 is TGCAGTGCGCCGGGACAGGGGGCCGGGGAGCTGTTTTTT.

Only a few counts were recorded for this clonotype. The chain recombines TRBV11-3 with TRBJ2-5; D is undetermined. V was shortened by 1 base and J by 10 bases, with 10 bases between the two germline ends. Per germline, CDR1 SGHNT and CDR2 YENEEA. The CDR3 loop spans 12 amino acids. CDR3 DNA: TGTGCCAGCAGCTTAGGTGGAGCCGTCCAGTACTTC. This gives the protein CASSLGGAVQYF.

This clonotype was counted at least ten times. CDR3: CASSISGSGTDTQYF. CDR3 DNA: TGCGCCAGCAGCATTAGCGGGAGTGGCACAGATACGCAGTATTTT. This chain links TRBV5-1 with TRBJ2-3; 9 bases align to TRBD2. CDR3 length equals 15 residues. The V gene's germline CDR1 is SGHRS and CDR2 YFSETQ. V trimming: 4 bases; J trimming: 1 base; junction bases outside the gene matches: 4.

The chain couples TRBV7-2 to TRBJ2-1; 14 nucleotides align to TRBD2. CDR3 length: 14 residues. The J segment lost 10 bases and the V segment lost 5 bases, leaving 4 bases of the junction unmatched. In germline, CDR1 is SGHTA, CDR2 FQGNSA. The CDR3 sequence: CASSATSGRGEQFF. CDR3 nucleotide sequence: TGTGCCAGCAGCGCGACTAGCGGGAGGGGCGAGCAGTTCTTC. Together with reference TRBV7-2 and TRBJ2-1, the CDR3 gives the full variable domain: GAGVSQSPSNKVTEKGKDVELRCDPISGHTALYWYRQSLGQGLEFLIYFQGNSAPDKSGLPSDRFSAERTGGSVSTLTIQRTQQEDSAVYLCASSATSGRGEQFFGPGTRLTVL.

A note on this clonotype: This may arise from a read error, as a much more abundant clone is one base away. The V gene is TRBV5-1, the J gene TRBJ2-1; TRBD2 aligns across 13 bases. This CDR3 is 15 amino acids long. Germline assignment: CDR1 SGHRS and CDR2 YFSETQ. In DNA, the CDR3 is TGCGCCGGCAGCGCCAGGACTAGCGGGAGCGATGAGCAGTTCTTC. Translated, it gives CAGSARTSGSDEQFF. The full variable domain, completed using reference TRBV5-1 and TRBJ2-1, is KAGVTQTPRYLIKTRGQQVTLSCSPISGHRSVSWYQQTPGQGLQFLFEYFSETQRNKGNFPGRFSGRQFSNSRSEMNVSTLELGDSALYLCAGSARTSGSDEQFFGPGTRLTVL.

This clonotype came up many times. This chain joins TRBV12-3 or TRBV12-4 and TRBJ2-7, with D possibly being TRBD2 (6 bases). V lost 5 bases, J lost 5 bases, and 13 bases lay in between. This CDR3 contains 13 residues. DNA for the CDR3: TGTGCCAGCAGTACCCAGGAGGGGAACGAGCAGTACTTC. It encodes CASSTQEGNEQYF.